The subject of this entry is one TCR beta chain. A junction boundary mismatches the germline segment, possibly from a read error. CDR1 and CDR2 (germline): WSHSY, SAAADI. The CDR3 has 14 residues. The sample comes from a study of Graves' ophthalmopathy and Graves' hyperthyroidism. Amplification of TCR beta CDR3 regions used RNA transcripts. Second-round multiplex PCR followed a first-round RT-PCR using HTBI primers. Using its own MiXCR run on the multiplex PCR reads, TCRdb lists one record per CDR3 protein. This sample has around 1.1 million distinct CDR3 sequences, with about 40% found just once. The TCR originated in an adult man with Graves' hyperthyroidism. Sequenced input: peripheral blood or thyroid tissue (not recorded which). The chain has TRBV10-2 and TRBJ1-2; unclear D gene. CDR3 DNA: TGTGCCAGCAGTGACTACCGAGGTACCCCCACTTCCTGTTTC. Translated, it gives CASSDYRGTPTSCF.